This TCR beta chain was observed in a study of CD8 T cells in ankylosing spondylitis (dated by TCRdb to the late 2010s). Concerning the study at large: The study set out to find disease-linked TCR variants by profiling T cell receptor beta repertoires in ankylosing spondylitis patients and healthy donors. In total, the full study cohort was made up of roughly 110 healthy donors and approximately 24 ankylosing spondylitis patients. Peripheral blood was sampled, and synovial fluid was also collected from ankylosing spondylitis patients.

TCRdb shows the sequencer as Illumina HiSeq 2500. TCR beta libraries were prepared by quantitative 5'-RACE with molecular barcodes. From the authors' description of their analysis: A new computational method, built on a probabilistic model of VDJ rearrangement, was used to identify disease-linked TCR variants. TCRdb trimmed the raw reads at Q25, called clones with MiXCR and kept productive beta chains. Merged by CDR3 protein, the rows form single entries marked with the most common genes and DNA. These V and J calls derive from TCRdb rather than the authors' analysis. Recorded for this sample are fewer than 550,000 distinct CDR3 sequences; about 5.2% of them occurred a single time. The ten largest clonotypes hold 3% to 4% of the sample. This clonotype was recorded many times. Its antigen is currently not known. One base away there is no much larger clone; base qualities are not given. Per the germline V gene, LGHNA is the CDR1 and YSLEER is the CDR2. V is pared back by 2 bases and J by 0 bases, with 7 bases lying between the germline termini. Taken from cysteine to phenylalanine, the CDR3 has 14 residues. CDR3 DNA only is kept here, 42 bases in frame from base 1.

General findings and caveats noted by the study authors: Some of the motif variants had been reported before in the synovial fluid and blood of reactive arthritis patients, a finding that suggests common disease-initiation mechanisms. Blood from ankylosing spondylitis patients appeared to be characterized by a TCR beta motif composed of roughly eight highly homologous amino acid variants. Significant enrichment of the disease-linked clones was reported in matched synovial fluid samples from ankylosing spondylitis patients. The disease-linked clones showed a CD8+ phenotype and occurred at relatively low frequencies in peripheral blood.

The source is a male donor with ankylosing spondylitis. The sample taken for sequencing was blood, either unsorted or a sorted T cell fraction (not recorded which). This chain joins TRBV4-3 to TRBJ1-1, with no confident D gene call. The CDR3 corresponds to CASSQHGMNTEAFF. The DNA is as follows: TGCGCCAGCAGCCAACATGGGATGAACACTGAAGCTTTCTTT.